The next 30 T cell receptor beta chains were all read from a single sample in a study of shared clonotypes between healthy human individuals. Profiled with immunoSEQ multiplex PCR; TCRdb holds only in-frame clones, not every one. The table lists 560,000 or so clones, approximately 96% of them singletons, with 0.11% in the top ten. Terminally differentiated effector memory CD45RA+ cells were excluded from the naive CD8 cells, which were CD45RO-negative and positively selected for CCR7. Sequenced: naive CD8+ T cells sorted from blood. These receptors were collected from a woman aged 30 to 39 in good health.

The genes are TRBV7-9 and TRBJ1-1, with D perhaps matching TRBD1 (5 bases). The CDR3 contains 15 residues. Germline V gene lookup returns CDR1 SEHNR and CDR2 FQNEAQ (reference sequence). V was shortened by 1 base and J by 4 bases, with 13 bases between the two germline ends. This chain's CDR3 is CASSLDWGGGTEAFF. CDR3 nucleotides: TGTGCCAGCAGCTTAGACTGGGGCGGTGGCACTGAAGCTTTCTTT.

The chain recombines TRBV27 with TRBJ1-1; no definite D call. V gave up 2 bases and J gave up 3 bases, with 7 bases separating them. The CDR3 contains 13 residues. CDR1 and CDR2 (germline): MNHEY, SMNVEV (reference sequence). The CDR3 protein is CASSLRSDTEAFF. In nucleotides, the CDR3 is TGTGCCAGCAGTTTACGGTCAGACACTGAAGCTTTCTTT.

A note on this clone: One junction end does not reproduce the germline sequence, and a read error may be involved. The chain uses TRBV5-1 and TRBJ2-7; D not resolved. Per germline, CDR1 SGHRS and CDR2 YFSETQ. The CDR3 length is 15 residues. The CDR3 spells CASSLSSESSYEQYF. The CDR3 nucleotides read TGTGCCAGCAGCTTGTCCAGCGAAAGCTCCTACGAGCAGTACTTC.

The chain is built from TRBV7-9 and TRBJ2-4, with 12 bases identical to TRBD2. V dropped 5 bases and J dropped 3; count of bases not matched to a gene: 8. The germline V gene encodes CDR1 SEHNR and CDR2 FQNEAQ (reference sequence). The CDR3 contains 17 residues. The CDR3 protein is CASSVTSGSNVKNIQYF. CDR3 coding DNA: TGTGCCAGCAGCGTGACTAGCGGGAGTAATGTCAAAAACATTCAGTACTTC.

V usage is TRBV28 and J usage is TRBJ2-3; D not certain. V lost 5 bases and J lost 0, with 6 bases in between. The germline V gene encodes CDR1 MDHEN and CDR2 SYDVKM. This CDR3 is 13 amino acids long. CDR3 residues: CASSQRSTDTQYF. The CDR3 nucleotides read TGTGCCAGCAGTCAAAGAAGCACAGATACGCAGTATTTT. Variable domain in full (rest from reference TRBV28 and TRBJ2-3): DVKVTQSSRYLVKRTGEKVFLECVQDMDHENMFWYRQDPGLGLRLIYFSYDVKMKEKGDIPEGYSVSREKKERFSLILESASTNQTSMYLCASSQRSTDTQYFGPGTRLTVL.

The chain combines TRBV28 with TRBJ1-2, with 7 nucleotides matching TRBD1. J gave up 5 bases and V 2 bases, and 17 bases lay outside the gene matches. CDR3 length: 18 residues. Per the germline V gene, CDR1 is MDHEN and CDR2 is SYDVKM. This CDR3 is CASSLPIDREELLYGYTF. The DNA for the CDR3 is TGTGCCAGCAGTTTACCCATCGACAGGGAGGAGTTGCTATATGGCTACACCTTC.

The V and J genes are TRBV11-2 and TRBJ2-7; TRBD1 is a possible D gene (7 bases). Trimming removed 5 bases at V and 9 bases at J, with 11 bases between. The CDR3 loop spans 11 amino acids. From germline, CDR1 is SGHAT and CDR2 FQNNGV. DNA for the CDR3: TGTGCCAGCAGCATCCAGGGGGGGCAGTACTTC. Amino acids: CASSIQGGQYF.

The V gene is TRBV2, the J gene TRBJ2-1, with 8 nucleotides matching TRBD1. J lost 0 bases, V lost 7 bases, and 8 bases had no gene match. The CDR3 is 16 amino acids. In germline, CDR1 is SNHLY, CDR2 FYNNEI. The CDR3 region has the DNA TGTGCCAGCACCCAGGGGGCCACTCGCTCCTACAATGAGCAGTTCTTC. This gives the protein CASTQGATRSYNEQFF. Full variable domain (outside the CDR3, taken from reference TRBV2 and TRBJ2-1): EPEVTQTPSHQVTQMGQEVILRCVPISNHLYFYWYRQILGQKVEFLVSFYNNEISEKSEIFDDQFSVERPDGSNFTLKIRSTKLEDSAMYFCASTQGATRSYNEQFFGPGTRLTVL.

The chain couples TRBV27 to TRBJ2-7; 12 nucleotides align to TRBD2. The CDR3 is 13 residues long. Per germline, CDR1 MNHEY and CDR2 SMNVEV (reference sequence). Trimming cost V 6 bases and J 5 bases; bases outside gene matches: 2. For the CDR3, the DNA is TGTGCCAGCAGACTAGCGGGAGGACACGAGCAGTACTTC. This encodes CASRLAGGHEQYF.

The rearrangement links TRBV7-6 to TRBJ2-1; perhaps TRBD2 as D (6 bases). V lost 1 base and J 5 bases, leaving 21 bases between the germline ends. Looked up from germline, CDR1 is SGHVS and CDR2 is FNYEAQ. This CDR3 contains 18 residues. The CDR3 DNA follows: TGTGCCAGCAGCTTAGTAGGGCGCGCGGCGGGACGAGACAATGAGCAGTTCTTC. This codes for CASSLVGRAAGRDNEQFF.

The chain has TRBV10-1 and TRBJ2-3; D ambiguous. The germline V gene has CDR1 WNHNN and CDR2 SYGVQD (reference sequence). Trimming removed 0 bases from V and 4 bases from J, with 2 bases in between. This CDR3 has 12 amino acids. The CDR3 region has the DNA TGCGCCAGCAGTGAGTCTCCAGATACGCAGTATTTT. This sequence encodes CASSESPDTQYF.

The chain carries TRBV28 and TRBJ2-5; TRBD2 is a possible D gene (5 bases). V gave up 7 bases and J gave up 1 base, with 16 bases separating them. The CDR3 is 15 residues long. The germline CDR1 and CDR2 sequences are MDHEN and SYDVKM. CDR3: CASNGASPIQETQYF. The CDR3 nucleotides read TGTGCCAGCAACGGAGCTAGCCCTATCCAAGAGACCCAGTACTTC.

The CDR3 spells CASSLRQGGNTEAFF. CDR3 sequence (DNA): TGTGCCAGCAGCTTACGCCAGGGCGGCAACACTGAAGCTTTCTTT. The rearrangement uses TRBV7-9 and TRBJ1-1; D is perhaps TRBD1 (5 bases). This CDR3 comprises 15 residues. CDR1 and CDR2 (germline): SEHNR, FQNEAQ (reference sequence). The ends were cut back, 2 bases at V and 2 bases at J, with 12 bases in the middle.

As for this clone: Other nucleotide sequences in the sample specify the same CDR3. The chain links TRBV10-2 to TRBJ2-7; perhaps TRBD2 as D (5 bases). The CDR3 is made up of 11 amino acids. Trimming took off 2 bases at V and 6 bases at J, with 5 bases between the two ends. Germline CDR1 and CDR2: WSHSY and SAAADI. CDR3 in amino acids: CASSESGEQYF. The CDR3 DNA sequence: TGCGCCAGCAGTGAGAGCGGCGAGCAGTACTTC.

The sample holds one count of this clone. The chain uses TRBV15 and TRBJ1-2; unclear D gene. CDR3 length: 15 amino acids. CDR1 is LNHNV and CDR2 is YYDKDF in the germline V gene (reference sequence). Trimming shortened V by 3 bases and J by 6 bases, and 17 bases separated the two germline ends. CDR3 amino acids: CATSSSRGRHHGYTF. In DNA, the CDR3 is TGTGCCACCAGCAGCTCACGAGGGAGACACCATGGCTACACCTTC.

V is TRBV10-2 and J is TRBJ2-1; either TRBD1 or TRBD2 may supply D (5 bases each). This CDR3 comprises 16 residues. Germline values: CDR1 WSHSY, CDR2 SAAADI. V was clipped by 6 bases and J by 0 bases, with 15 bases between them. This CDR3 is CASSSLLGDSYNEQFF. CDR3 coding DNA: TGCGCCAGCAGCTCCTTGTTGGGGGACTCCTACAATGAGCAGTTCTTC.

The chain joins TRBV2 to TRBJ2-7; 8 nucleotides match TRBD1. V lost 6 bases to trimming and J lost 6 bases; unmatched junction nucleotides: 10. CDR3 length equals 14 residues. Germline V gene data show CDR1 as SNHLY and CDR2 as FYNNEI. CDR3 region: CASRDREFRSEQYF. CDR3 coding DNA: TGTGCCAGCAGGGACAGGGAATTTCGCAGCGAGCAGTACTTC.

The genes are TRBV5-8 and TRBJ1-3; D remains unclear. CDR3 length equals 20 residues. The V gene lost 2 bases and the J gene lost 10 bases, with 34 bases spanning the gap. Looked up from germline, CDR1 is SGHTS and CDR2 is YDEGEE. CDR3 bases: TGTGCCAGCAGCTTTCCGCCCGAGAGATCCCTAACCTGGCTTCTGTCGACCATATATTTT. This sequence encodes CASSFPPERSLTWLLSTIYF.

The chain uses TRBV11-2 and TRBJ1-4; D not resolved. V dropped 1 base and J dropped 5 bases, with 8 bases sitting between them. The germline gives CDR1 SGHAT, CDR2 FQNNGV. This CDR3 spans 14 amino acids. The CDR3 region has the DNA TGTGCCAGCAGCTTAGCCGGACCGAATGAAAAACTGTTTTTT. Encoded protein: CASSLAGPNEKLFF.

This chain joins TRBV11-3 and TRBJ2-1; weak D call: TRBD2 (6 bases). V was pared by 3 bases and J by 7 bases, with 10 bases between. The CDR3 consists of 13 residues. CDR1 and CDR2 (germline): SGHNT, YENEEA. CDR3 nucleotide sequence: TGTGCCAGCAGCTTCCCGGGGGTTAATGAGCAGTTCTTC. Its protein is CASSFPGVNEQFF.

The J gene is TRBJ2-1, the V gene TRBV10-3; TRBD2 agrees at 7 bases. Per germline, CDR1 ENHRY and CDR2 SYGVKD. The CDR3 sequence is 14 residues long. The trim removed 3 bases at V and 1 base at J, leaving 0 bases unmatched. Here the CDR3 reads CAISDGGSYNEQFF. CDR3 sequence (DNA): TGTGCCATCAGTGACGGGGGGTCCTACAATGAGCAGTTCTTC.

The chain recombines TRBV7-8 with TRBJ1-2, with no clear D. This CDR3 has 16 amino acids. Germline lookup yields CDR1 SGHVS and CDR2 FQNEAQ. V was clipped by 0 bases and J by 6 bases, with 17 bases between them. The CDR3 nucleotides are TGTGCCAGCAGCTTAGCGCTGGCAGGCGTCCTAGATGGCTACACCTTC. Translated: CASSLALAGVLDGYTF.

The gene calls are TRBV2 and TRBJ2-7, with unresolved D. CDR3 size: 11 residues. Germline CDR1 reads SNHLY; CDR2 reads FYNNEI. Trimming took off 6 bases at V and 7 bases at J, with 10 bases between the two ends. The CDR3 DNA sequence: TGTGCCAGCAGATATGGTCGGGAGCAGTACTTC. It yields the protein CASRYGREQYF.

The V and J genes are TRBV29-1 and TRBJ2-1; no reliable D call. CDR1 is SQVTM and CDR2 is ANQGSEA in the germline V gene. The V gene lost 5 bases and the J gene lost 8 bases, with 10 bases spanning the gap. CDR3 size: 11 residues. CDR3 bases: TGCAGCGTTCTTACCTTGGATGAGCAGTTCTTC. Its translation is CSVLTLDEQFF.

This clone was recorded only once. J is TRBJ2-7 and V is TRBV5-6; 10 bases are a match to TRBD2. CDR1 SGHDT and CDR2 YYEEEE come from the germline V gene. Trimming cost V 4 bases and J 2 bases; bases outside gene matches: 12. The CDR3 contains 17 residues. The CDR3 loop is CASSKYLAGETPYEQYF. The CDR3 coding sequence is TGTGCCAGCAGCAAATACCTAGCGGGAGAGACCCCCTACGAGCAGTACTTC.

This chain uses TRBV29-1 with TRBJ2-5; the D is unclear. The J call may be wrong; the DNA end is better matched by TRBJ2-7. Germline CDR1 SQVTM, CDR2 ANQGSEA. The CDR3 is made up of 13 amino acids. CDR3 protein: CSVELPSSYEQYF. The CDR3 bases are TGCAGCGTCGAACTCCCGAGCTCCTACGAGCAGTACTTC.

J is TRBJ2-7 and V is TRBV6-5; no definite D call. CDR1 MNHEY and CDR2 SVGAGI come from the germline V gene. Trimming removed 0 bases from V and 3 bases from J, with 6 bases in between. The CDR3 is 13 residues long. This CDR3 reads CASSYSSDYEQYF. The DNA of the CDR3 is TGTGCCAGCAGTTACTCGTCGGACTACGAGCAGTACTTC.

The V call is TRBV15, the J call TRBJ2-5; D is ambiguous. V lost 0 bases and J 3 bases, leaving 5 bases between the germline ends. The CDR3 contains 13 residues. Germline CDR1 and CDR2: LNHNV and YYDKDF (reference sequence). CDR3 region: CATSREEEETQYF. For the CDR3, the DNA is TGTGCCACCAGCAGAGAGGAAGAAGAGACCCAGTACTTC.

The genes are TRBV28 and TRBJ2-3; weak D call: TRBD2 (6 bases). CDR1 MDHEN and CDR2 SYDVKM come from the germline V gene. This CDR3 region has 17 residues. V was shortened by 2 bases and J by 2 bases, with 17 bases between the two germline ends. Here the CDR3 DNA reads TGTGCCAGCAGTTTACCGCTGGCGGGGAGCCCCACAGATACGCAGTATTTT. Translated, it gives CASSLPLAGSPTDTQYF.

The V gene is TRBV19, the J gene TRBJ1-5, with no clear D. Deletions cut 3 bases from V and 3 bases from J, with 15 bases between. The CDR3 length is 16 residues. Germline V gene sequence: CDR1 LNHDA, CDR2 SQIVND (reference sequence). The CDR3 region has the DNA TGTGCCAGTAGTATCCTATCAGACCATCTCAATCAGCCCCAGCATTTT. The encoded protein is CASSILSDHLNQPQHF.